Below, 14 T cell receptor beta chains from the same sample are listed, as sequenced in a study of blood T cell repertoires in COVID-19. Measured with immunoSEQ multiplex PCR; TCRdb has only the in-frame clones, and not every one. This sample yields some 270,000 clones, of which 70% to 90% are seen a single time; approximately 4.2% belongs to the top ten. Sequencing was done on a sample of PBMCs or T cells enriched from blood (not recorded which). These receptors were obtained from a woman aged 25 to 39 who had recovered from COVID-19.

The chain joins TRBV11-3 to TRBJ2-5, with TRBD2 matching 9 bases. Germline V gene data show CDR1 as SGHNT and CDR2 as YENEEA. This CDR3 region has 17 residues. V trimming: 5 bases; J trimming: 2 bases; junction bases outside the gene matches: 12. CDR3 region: CASSEGFVTSGQETQYF. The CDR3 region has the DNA TGTGCCAGCAGCGAAGGGTTCGTGACTAGCGGACAAGAGACCCAGTACTTC.

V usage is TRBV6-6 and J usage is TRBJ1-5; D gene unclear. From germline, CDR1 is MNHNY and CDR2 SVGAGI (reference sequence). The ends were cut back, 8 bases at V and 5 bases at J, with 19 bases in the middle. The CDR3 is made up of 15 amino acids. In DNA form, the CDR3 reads TGTGCCAGCGCGGTAAAATTGGCAGATTATCAGCCCCAGCATTTT. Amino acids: CASAVKLADYQPQHF.

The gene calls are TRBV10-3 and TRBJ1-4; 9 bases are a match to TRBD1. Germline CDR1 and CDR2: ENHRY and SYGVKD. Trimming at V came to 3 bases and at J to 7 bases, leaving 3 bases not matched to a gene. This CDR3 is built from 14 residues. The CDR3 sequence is CAISDRDRVEKLFF. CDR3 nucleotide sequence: TGTGCCATCAGTGACCGGGACAGGGTTGAAAAACTGTTTTTT.

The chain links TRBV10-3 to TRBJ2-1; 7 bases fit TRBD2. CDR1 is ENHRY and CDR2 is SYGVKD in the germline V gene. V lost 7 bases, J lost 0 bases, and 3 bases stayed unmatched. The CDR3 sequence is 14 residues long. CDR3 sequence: CAITGGSSYNEQFF. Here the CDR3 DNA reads TGTGCCATCACGGGAGGCAGCTCCTACAATGAGCAGTTCTTC.

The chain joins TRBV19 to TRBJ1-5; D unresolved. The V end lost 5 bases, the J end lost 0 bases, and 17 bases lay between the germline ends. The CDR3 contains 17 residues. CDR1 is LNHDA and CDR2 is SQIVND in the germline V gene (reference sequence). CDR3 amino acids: CASSPVAGIYSNQPQHF. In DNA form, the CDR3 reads TGTGCCAGTAGTCCTGTTGCAGGAATCTATAGCAATCAGCCCCAGCATTTT.

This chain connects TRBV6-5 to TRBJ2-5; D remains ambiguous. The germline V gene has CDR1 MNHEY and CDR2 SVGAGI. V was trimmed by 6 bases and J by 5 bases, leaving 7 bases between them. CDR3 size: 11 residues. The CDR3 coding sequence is TGTGCCAGCAGCCGTAGTGAGACCCAGTACTTC. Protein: CASSRSETQYF.

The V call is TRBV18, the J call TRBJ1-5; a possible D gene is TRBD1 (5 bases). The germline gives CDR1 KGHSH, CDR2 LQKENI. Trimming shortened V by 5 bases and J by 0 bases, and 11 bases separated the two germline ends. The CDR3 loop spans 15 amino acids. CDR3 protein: CASSSQGNSNQPQHF. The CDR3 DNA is TGTGCCAGCTCATCCCAGGGAAATAGCAATCAGCCCCAGCATTTT. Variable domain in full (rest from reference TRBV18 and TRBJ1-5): NAGVMQNPRHLVRRRGQEARLRCSPMKGHSHVYWYRQLPEEGLKFMVYLQKENIIDESGMPKERFSAEFPKEGPSILRIQQVVRGDSAAYFCASSSQGNSNQPQHFGDGTRLSIL.

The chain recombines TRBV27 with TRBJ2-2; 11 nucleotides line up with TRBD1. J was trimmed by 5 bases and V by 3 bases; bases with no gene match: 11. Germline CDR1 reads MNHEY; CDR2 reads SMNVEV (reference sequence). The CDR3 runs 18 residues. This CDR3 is CASSLLTSGTGGTGELFF. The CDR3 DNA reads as TGTGCCAGCAGTTTGTTAACCTCCGGGACAGGGGGGACCGGGGAGCTGTTTTTT.

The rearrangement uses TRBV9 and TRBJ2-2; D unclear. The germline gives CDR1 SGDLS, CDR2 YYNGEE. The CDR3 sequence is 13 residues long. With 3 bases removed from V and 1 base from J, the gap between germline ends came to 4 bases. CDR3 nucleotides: TGTGCCAGCAGCGCGGGGAACACCGGGGAGCTGTTTTTT. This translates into CASSAGNTGELFF.

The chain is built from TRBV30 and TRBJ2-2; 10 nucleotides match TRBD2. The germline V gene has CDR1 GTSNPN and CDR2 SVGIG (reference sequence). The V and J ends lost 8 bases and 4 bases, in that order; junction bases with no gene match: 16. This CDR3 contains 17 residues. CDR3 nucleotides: TGTGCCCTCCTGGCTAGCGGGAGTAGAGGTGTCACCGGGGAGCTGTTTTTT. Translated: CALLASGSRGVTGELFF.

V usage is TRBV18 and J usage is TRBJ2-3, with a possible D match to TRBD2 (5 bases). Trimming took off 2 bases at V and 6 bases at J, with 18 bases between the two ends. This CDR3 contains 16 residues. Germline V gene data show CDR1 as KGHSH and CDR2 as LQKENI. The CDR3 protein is CASSPSLGGGLDTQYF. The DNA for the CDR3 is TGTGCCAGCTCACCATCACTAGGAGGCGGGTTGGATACGCAGTATTTT.

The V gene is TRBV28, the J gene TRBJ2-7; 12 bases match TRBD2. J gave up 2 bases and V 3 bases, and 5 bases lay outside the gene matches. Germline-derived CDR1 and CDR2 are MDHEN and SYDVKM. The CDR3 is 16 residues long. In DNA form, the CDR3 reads TGTGCCAGCAGTTTTGGTGGACTAGCGGGGACCTACGAGCAGTACTTC. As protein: CASSFGGLAGTYEQYF. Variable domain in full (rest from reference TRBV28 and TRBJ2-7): DVKVTQSSRYLVKRTGEKVFLECVQDMDHENMFWYRQDPGLGLRLIYFSYDVKMKEKGDIPEGYSVSREKKERFSLILESASTNQTSMYLCASSFGGLAGTYEQYFGPGTRLTVT.

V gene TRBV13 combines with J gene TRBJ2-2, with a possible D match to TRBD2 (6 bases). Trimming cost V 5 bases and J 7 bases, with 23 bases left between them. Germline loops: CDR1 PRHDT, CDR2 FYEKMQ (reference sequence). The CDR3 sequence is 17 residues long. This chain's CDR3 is CASSLLKGGPSFGELFF. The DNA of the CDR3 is TGTGCCAGCAGCCTCCTTAAAGGAGGGCCTAGTTTCGGGGAGCTGTTTTTT.

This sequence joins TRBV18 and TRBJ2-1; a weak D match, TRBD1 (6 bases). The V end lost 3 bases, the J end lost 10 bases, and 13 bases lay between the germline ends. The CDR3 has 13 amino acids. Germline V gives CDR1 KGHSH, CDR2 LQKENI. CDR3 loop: CASSPEGVGEQFF. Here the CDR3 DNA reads TGTGCCAGCTCACCCGAGGGGGTAGGCGAGCAGTTCTTC.